The table lists the clone carrying this T cell receptor (beta chain) with many counts. Its antigen is currently unknown. The entry originates in a study of Graves' ophthalmopathy and Graves' hyperthyroidism. Notes on the study in general: Among expanded thyroid clonotypes above 0.001 frequency, most also occurred in blood.

The TCR beta CDR3 regions underwent amplification from RNA transcripts. Second-round multiplex PCR followed a first-round RT-PCR using HTBI primers. TCRdb re-called the multiplex PCR reads with MiXCR, one entry per CDR3 protein. In the table there are just over 600,000 distinct CDR3 sequences, 20% to 25% of which are singletons. The V and J ends lost 5 bases and 3 bases, in that order; junction bases with no gene match: 3. The CDR3 spans 13 residues. Germline V gene sequence: CDR1 MDHEN, CDR2 SYDVKM. The sequence was collected from a young woman with stable Graves' hyperthyroidism. Some clones in this sample may be carry-over from other donors' samples. Sequencing was performed on peripheral blood. This sequence joins TRBV28 and TRBJ1-2; 7 nucleotides agree with TRBD1. The DNA of the CDR3 is TGTGCCAGCAGTACCACAGGGGACTATGGCTACACCTTC. Amino acid sequence: CASSTTGDYGYTF.